This T cell receptor (beta chain) stems from a study of cytomegalovirus exposure and HLA in healthy donors. Germline trimming cut 5 bases from V and 2 bases from J; bases unmatched to any gene: 5. The germline V gene has CDR1 MNHEY and CDR2 SMNVEV (reference sequence). The CDR3 length is 15 residues. The assay was immunoSEQ multiplex PCR, and TCRdb's table has in-frame clones only and misses some. In the table there are about 110,000 clones, 90% to 97% of which are singletons. Input material: PBMCs. This chain joins TRBV27 and TRBJ2-5; the match to TRBD2 covers 10 bases. The receptor was isolated from a woman aged 18 to 35 in good health and CMV-seronegative. The CDR3 sequence: CASSKLAGVQETQYF. The CDR3 DNA is TGTGCCAGCAGTAAGCTAGCGGGGGTGCAAGAGACCCAGTACTTC.